This record covers a single T cell receptor (beta chain). Its antigen is still unknown. Base quality data are lacking; no much larger clone is found one base away. The data derive from a study of a mutant IDH1 vaccine in newly diagnosed glioma (dated by TCRdb to the early 2020s). For the study in its entirety: Patients received eight vaccinations in weeks 1, 3, 5, 7, 11, 15, 19 and 23, corresponding to visits V03 through V10. In the chemotherapy-containing groups, vaccination started alongside temozolomide cycles, whereas in patients who had radiotherapy alone it started 4-6 weeks after radiotherapy. Of the approximately 29 treated patients, approximately 62% were male and around 38% were female, and a mean age of roughly 37 years was recorded. Prior to enrollment, patients had been given standard therapy consisting of radiotherapy alone, temozolomide alone, or radiochemotherapy with temozolomide, with the combination given to most patients. Peripheral blood was drawn at six visits: V03 (baseline), V05, V07, V10, V12 and V13. Longitudinal TCRB deep sequencing was done for some 25 treated patients, wherever samples were available for exploratory analyses.

The library was generated by the immunoSEQ multiplex PCR assay. Following the manufacturer's protocol, the hsTCRB Kit was used to amplify rearranged TCR beta chain sequences. TCRB libraries were sequenced on an Illumina MiSeq. Under the source paper's analysis protocol: The proprietary platform of the kit vendor was used for demultiplexing, trimming and gene mapping. Here the immuneACCESS table is served through TCRdb, limited to in-frame sequences with V and J called. Missing clones are a known gap in these copies; in checked studies unresolved V genes cover under half, and the rest lacks a known reason. For V, J and clone size, that table is used; D and trimming come from the DNA. The sample table holds some 31,000 clones, of which 80% were seen once. The ten largest make up 7.5% to 9.5% of the sample. The CDR3 spans 15 residues, from the cysteine through the phenylalanine. Kept here is only the CDR3 DNA, which spans 45 bases and is read in frame from base 1. V and J lose 3 bases and 0 bases, and a span of 10 bases separates them. CDR1 and CDR2, looked up from the germline V gene, are SGHRS and YFSETQ.

According to the study, the label for this sample's time point signals: week 23, last vaccination. Each vaccine dose was 300 ug of a 20-mer mutant IDH1 peptide in Montanide, given subcutaneously with topical imiquimod. All donors had newly diagnosed IDH1-mutant astrocytomas of WHO grade 3 or 4 that showed loss of nuclear ATRX. The samples were drawn from NOA16, a multicentre, single-arm, open-label phase I trial in Germany that tested a mutant IDH1 peptide vaccine in humans for the first time. Genomic DNA for TCRB sequencing was extracted from EDTA blood using the DNeasy Blood and Tissue Kit. Here is what the overall study found, with its caveats: Immune responses induced by the vaccine were seen in 93.3% of patients across multiple MHC alleles. Availability determined which PBMC samples were chosen for TCRB deep sequencing. According to the authors, sample limitations meant that analyses of patient blood samples could not be reproduced. Pseudoprogression seemed to be unrelated to changes in the top peripheral T cell clonotypes found by TCRB sequencing.

The rearrangement combines TRBV5-1 with TRBJ1-5; the D gene is perhaps TRBD1, from 6 matching bases. This clonotype was sampled from a woman younger than 35 with glioma. Here the sequenced sample was PBMCs, taken from a glioma patient whose treatment included an IDH1 peptide vaccine. The CDR3 sequence is CASSSGTPSNQPQHF. In nucleotides, the sequence is TGCGCCAGCAGCTCCGGGACACCTAGCAATCAGCCCCAGCATTTT.